This T cell receptor (beta chain) was found in a study of blood T cell repertoires in COVID-19. The CDR3 is 15 amino acids. The V and J ends lost 3 bases and 2 bases, in that order; junction bases with no gene match: 2. CDR1 KGHSH and CDR2 LQKENI come from the germline V gene. Original processing notes: Amplifying reference gene primers gave estimates of nucleated cell counts. Assay: immunoSEQ multiplex PCR; the TCRdb copy retains only in-frame clones and omits some. V and J calls and clone size are given by that table; D and trimming were obtained from the DNA. The sample consists of more than 120,000 clones, 84% of them appearing once.

The chain employs TRBV18 and TRBJ1-2, with TRBD1 matching 11 bases. The receptor comes from a middle-aged man in a cohort exposed to, infected with or recovered from COVID-19 (not recorded which). The sequencing input was PBMCs or T cells enriched from blood (not recorded which). The CDR3 bases are TGTGCCAGCTCACCTGGGACAGGGGGAAACTATGGCTACACCTTC. Translating it yields CASSPGTGGNYGYTF.